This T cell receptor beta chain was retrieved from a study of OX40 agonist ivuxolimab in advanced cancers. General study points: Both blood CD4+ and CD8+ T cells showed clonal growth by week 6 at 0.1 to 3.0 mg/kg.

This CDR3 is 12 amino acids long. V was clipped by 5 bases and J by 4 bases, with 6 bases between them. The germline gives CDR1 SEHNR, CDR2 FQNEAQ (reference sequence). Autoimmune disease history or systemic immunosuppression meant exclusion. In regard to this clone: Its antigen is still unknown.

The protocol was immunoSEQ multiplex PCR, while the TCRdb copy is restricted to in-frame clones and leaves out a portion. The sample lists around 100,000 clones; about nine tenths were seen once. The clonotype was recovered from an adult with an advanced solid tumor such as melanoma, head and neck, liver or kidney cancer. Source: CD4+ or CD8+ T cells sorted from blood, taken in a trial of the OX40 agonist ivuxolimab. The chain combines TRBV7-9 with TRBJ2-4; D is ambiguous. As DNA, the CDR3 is TGTGCCAGCAGCGTGGGTAAAAACATTCAGTACTTC. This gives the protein CASSVGKNIQYF. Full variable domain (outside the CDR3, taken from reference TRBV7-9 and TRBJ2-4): DTGVSQNPRHKITKRGQNVTFRCDPISEHNRLYWYRQTLGQGPEFLTYFQNEAQLEKSRLLSDRFSAERPKGSFSTLEIQRTEQGDSAMYLCASSVGKNIQYFGAGTRLSVL.